The following is a TCR beta chain sequence with its context. Deletions cut 6 bases from V and 3 bases from J, with 11 bases between. The V gene's germline CDR1 is MDHEN and CDR2 SYDVKM. The CDR3 spans 13 residues. This specimen belongs to a study of cytomegalovirus exposure and HLA in healthy donors. Amplification used 60 Vbeta primers and 13 Jbeta primers. Some clones are missing from TCRdb's copy, which holds only in-frame ones; the method was immunoSEQ multiplex PCR. In the table there are about 210,000 clones, 60% to 80% of which are singletons. The sequencing sample was made of PBMCs. This clonotype was obtained from a male donor in good health and CMV-seronegative. The chain joins TRBV28 to TRBJ1-1, with D possibly matching TRBD1 (6 bases). In DNA, the CDR3 is TGTGCCAGCAGATCCCCAGGGGACACTGAAGCTTTCTTT. Translating it yields CASRSPGDTEAFF.